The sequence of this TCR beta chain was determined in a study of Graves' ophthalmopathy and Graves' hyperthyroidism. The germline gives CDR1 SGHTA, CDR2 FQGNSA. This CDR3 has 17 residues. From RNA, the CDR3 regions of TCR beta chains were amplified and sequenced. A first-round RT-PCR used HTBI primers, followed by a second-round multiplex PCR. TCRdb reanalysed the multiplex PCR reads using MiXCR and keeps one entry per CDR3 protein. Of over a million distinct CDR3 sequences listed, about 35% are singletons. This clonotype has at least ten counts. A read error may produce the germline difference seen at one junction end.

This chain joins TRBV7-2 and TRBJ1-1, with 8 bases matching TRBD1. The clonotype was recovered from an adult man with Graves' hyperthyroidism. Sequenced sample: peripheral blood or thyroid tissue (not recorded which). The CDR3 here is CASSQGGQGPWRTEAFF. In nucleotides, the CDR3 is TGCGCCAGCAGCCAAGGCGGACAGGGCCCCTGGCGAACTGAAGCTTTCTTT.